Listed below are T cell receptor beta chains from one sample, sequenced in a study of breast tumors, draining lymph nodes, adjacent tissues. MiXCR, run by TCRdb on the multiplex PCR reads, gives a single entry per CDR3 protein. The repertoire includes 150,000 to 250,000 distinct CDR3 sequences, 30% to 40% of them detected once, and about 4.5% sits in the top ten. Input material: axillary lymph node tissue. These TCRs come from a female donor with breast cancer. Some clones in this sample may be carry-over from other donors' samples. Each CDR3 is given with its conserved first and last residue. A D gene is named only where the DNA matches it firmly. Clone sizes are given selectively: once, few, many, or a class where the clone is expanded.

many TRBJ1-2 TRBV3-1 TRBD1 CASSPQDRVYGYTF TGTGCCAGCAGCCCCCAGGACAGGGTGTATGGCTACACCTTC
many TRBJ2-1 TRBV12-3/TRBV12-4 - CATGGTYNEQFF TGTGCCACCGGGGGAACCTACAATGAGCAGTTCTTC
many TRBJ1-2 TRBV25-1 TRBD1 CASSEPGQAAGYGYTF TGTGCCAGCAGTGAGCCGGGACAGGCGGCGGGCTATGGCTACACCTTC
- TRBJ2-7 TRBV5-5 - CASNVRDPTSHEQYF TGTGCCAGCAACGTTCGGGATCCTACCTCCCACGAGCAGTACTTC
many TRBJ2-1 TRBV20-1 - CSATTGSWGNEQFF TGCAGTGCCACCACCGGGAGTTGGGGGAATGAGCAGTTCTTC
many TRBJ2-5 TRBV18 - CASSPPGGSETQYF TGTGCCAGCTCACCACCAGGAGGATCGGAGACCCAGTACTTC
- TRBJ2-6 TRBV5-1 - CASSLGQNSGANVLTF TGCGCCAGCAGCTTGGGACAGAACTCTGGGGCCAACGTCCTGACTTTC
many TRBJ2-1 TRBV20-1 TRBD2 CSARVTSGRGEQFF TGCAGTGCTAGAGTGACTAGCGGGCGCGGCGAGCAGTTCTTC
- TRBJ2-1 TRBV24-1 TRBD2 CATRTSGRAPNEQFF TGTGCCACCAGGACTAGCGGGAGGGCCCCCAATGAGCAGTTCTTC
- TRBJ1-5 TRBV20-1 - CSANVGQVNQPQHF TGCAGTGCTAACGTGGGACAAGTCAATCAGCCCCAGCATTTT
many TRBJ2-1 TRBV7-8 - CASSFGSGVWDEQFF -
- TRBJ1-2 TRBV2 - CASSERGAISYTF TGTGCCAGCAGTGAAAGAGGGGCTATAAGCTACACCTTC
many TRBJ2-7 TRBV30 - CAWSVYPPYEQYF TGTGCCTGGAGTGTATACCCCCCATACGAGCAGTACTTC
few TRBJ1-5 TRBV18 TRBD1 CASSRTGVSNQPQHF TGTGCCAGCTCTCGAACAGGGGTGTCAAATCAGCCCCAGCATTTT
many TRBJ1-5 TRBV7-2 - CASSFRAVGGYQPQHF TGTGCCAGCAGCTTTAGGGCGGTGGGGGGATATCAGCCCCAGCATTTT
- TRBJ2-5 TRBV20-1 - CSATGQEAQYF TGCAGTGCTACAGGTCAAGAGGCCCAGTACTTC
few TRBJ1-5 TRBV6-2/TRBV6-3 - CASSYGSGFRQPQHF TGTGCCAGCAGTTATGGGTCAGGGTTCCGTCAGCCCCAGCATTTT
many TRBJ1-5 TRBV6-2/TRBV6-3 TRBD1 CASTQQGRTVQPQHF TGTGCCAGCACCCAACAGGGGCGTACGGTTCAGCCCCAGCATTTT
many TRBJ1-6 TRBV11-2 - CASNHQANNSPLHF TGTGCCAGTAACCACCAGGCTAATAATTCACCCCTCCACTTT
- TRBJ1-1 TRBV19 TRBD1 CATLDRGHTEAFF TGTGCCACCCTGGACAGGGGGCACACTGAAGCTTTCTTT
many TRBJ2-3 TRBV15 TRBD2 CATSRSKRLAGGTDTQYF TGTGCCACCAGCAGAAGTAAACGGCTAGCGGGAGGCACAGATACGCAGTATTTT
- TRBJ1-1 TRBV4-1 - CASSHWPAKYTEAFF TGCGCCAGCAGCCATTGGCCAGCGAAGTACACTGAAGCTTTCTTT
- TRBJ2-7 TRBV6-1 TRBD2 CASSEGSGATYEQYF TGTGCCAGCAGTGAGGGTAGCGGGGCGACCTACGAGCAGTACTTC
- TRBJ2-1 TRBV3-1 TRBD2 CASSQDLRGGAYNEQFF TGTGCCAGCAGCCAAGATCTTCGCGGGGGGGCCTACAATGAGCAGTTCTTC
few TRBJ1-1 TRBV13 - CASSLHRNTEAFF TGTGCCAGCAGCTTACACAGGAACACTGAAGCTTTCTTT
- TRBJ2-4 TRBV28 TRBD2 CASSPTLGGAKNIQYF TGTGCCAGCAGTCCGACCCTGGGAGGGGCCAAAAACATTCAGTACTTC
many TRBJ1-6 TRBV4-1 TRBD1 CASTEAPQGESYNSPLHF TGCGCCAGCACCGAAGCCCCACAGGGGGAGTCCTATAATTCACCCCTCCACTTT
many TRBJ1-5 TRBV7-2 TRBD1 CASSLETGFSNQPQHF TGTGCCAGCAGCTTAGAGACAGGGTTCAGCAATCAGCCCCAGCATTTT
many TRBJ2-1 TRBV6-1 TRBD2 CASSPLSGRRVHEQFF TGTGCCAGCAGCCCCCTTAGCGGGAGGAGGGTCCATGAGCAGTTCTTC
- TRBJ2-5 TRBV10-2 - CATSKGNQETQYF TGCGCCACTTCAAAGGGCAACCAAGAGACCCAGTACTTC
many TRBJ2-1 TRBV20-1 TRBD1 CSASTPWGQPHNEQFF TGCAGTGCTAGTACTCCGTGGGGACAGCCCCACAATGAGCAGTTCTTC
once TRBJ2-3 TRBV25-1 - CASTPPDAPTDTQYF TGTGCCAGCACCCCACCGGACGCCCCGACAGATACGCAGTATTTT
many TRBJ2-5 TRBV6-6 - CASSQGRRGHGGQYF TGTGCCAGCAGTCAGGGTCGGCGGGGGCATGGGGGCCAGTACTTC
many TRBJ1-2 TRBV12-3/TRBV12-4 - CASSLERGGYTF TGTGCCAGCAGTTTAGAAAGGGGCGGCTACACCTTC
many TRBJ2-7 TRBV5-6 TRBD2 CASSSYGRGGEQYF TGTGCCAGCAGCTCCTACGGGAGGGGGGGCGAGCAGTACTTC
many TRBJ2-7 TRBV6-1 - CASSEEYRSSYEQYF TGTGCCAGCAGTGAAGAATACAGGAGCTCCTACGAGCAGTACTTC
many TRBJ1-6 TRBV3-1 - CASSRDLNGNSPLHF TGTGCCAGCAGCCGGGACCTCAACGGAAATTCACCCCTCCACTTT
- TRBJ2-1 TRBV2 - CASRLVAGRDYEQFF TGTGCCAGCAGGTTAGTCGCCGGGAGAGACTACGAGCAGTTCTTC
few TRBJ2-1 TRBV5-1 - CASSSRRGCDLVNEQFF TGCGCCAGCAGCTCTAGGAGGGGTTGCGACTTAGTGAATGAGCAGTTCTTC
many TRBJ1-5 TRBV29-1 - CSVNRTVGNQPQHF TGCAGCGTAAATCGGACAGTAGGCAATCAGCCCCAGCATTTT
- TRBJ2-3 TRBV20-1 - CSANRGASTDTQYF TGCAGTGCTAACCGGGGGGCTAGCACAGATACGCAGTATTTT
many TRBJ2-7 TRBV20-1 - CSARPGTLSYEQYF TGCAGTGCTAGACCCGGGACATTATCCTACGAGCAGTACTTC
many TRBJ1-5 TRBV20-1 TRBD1 CSARPDRGGNQPQHF TGCAGTGCTAGACCCGACAGGGGGGGTAATCAGCCCCAGCATTTT
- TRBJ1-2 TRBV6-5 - CASSSLAGGYTF TGTGCCAGCAGTTCCCTAGCGGGTGGCTACACCTTC
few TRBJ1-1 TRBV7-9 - CASSFKGVINTEAFF TGTGCCAGCAGCTTTAAAGGGGTCATAAACACTGAAGCTTTCTTT
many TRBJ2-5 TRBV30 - CAWSVVGGGQETQYF TGTGCCTGGAGTGTAGTGGGTGGGGGCCAAGAGACCCAGTACTTC
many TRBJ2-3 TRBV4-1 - CASSQLGLSTDTQYF TGCGCCAGCAGCCAATTAGGACTAAGCACAGATACGCAGTATTTT
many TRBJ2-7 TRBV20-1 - CSASGVRAGKLYEQYF TGCAGTGCTAGTGGGGTAAGGGCAGGGAAACTCTACGAGCAGTACTTC
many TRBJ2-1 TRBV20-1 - CIAVHLGNSEQFF TGCATCGCGGTTCATCTGGGGAACAGTGAGCAGTTCTTC
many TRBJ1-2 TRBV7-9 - CASSLKGLYTF TGTGCCAGCAGCTTAAAAGGGCTCTACACCTTC
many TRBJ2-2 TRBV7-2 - CASSLGSNRGGELFF TGTGCCAGCAGCTTAGGGTCGAACAGAGGCGGGGAGCTGTTTTTT
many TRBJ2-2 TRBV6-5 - CASSPHTGELFF TGTGCCAGCAGCCCCCACACCGGGGAGCTGTTTTTT